The next 28 T cell receptor beta chains were all read from a single sample in a study of cytomegalovirus exposure and HLA in healthy donors. Both 60 Vbeta primers and 13 Jbeta primers went into the PCR. Using immunoSEQ multiplex PCR, the repertoire was profiled, and TCRdb retains in-frame clones only, with some absent. This table lists 50,000 or so clones. Input material: PBMCs. Receptors were obtained from a man aged 50 to 59 in good health and CMV-seropositive.

The chain is built from TRBV4-1 and TRBJ1-4; D is unresolved. Germline loops: CDR1 MGHRA, CDR2 YSYEKL. The CDR3 length is 14 residues. The germline V and J ends were trimmed by 4 bases and 8 bases, with 14 bases remaining between them. The CDR3 protein is CASSPRQREEKLFF. CDR3 coding DNA: TGCGCCAGCAGCCCCCGCCAGAGGGAGGAAAAACTGTTTTTT.

This chain links TRBV20-1 with TRBJ2-2, with D perhaps matching TRBD2 (5 bases). Germline V gene lookup returns CDR1 DFQATT and CDR2 SNEGSKA (reference sequence). CDR3 length equals 11 residues. Between the trimmed V and J ends, which lost 3 bases and 6 bases, there was a span of 5 bases. The CDR3 bases are TGCAGTGCTAGGGAGGCCGGGGAGCTGTTTTTT. This codes for CSAREAGELFF.

The chain is built from TRBV18 and TRBJ2-7, with 12 bases identical to TRBD1. Germline assignment: CDR1 KGHSH and CDR2 LQKENI. The CDR3 runs 16 residues. The V gene end was trimmed by 4 bases and the J gene end by 3 bases; junction bases not matched to a gene: 7. CDR3 in DNA: TGTGCCAGCTCACATCGCGGGACAGGGGGCGGCTACGAGCAGTACTTC. Translated: CASSHRGTGGGYEQYF.

V is TRBV6-5 and J is TRBJ1-2, with 7 nucleotides matching TRBD1. Looked up from germline, CDR1 is MNHEY and CDR2 is SVGAGI. V gave up 5 bases and J gave up 7 bases; unmatched junction bases: 1. The CDR3 has 11 amino acids. The CDR3: CASSDRVGYTF. CDR3 in DNA: TGTGCCAGCAGTGACAGGGTTGGCTACACCTTC.

The rearrangement uses TRBV11-2 and TRBJ1-4, with D tentatively TRBD1 (6 bases). The CDR3 has 14 amino acids. Germline V gene sequence: CDR1 SGHAT, CDR2 FQNNGV. V lost 1 base, J lost 5 bases, and 8 bases lay in between. The CDR3 sequence is CASSLGQVNEKLFF. For the CDR3, the DNA is TGTGCCAGCAGCTTAGGACAGGTCAATGAAAAACTGTTTTTT. The full variable domain, with the rest looked up from reference TRBV11-2 and TRBJ1-4, is EAGVAQSPRYKIIEKRQSVAFWCNPISGHATLYWYQQILGQGPKLLIQFQNNGVVDDSQLPKDRFSAERLKGVDSTLKIQPAKLEDSAVYLCASSLGQVNEKLFFGSGTQLSVL.

This chain connects TRBV11-2 to TRBJ1-1; TRBD1 agrees at 8 bases. With V trimmed by 2 bases and J by 4 bases, 12 bases remained unmatched. Germline CDR1 is SGHAT and CDR2 is FQNNGV. The CDR3 consists of 17 residues. The CDR3 protein is CASSLTRGQGWTTEAFF. CDR3 bases: TGTGCCAGCAGCTTAACCCGAGGACAGGGTTGGACCACTGAAGCTTTCTTT.

The chain links TRBV4-1 to TRBJ1-5, with TRBD1 matching over 8 bases. CDR3 size: 17 residues. Germline CDR1 is MGHRA and CDR2 is YSYEKL. J gave up 3 bases and V 3 bases, and 10 bases lay outside the gene matches. The CDR3 reads CASSQGRGRFLNQPQHF. CDR3 coding DNA: TGCGCCAGCAGCCAGGGCAGGGGGCGCTTTCTCAATCAGCCCCAGCATTTT.

The chain carries TRBV19 and TRBJ1-1, with D possibly matching TRBD1 (5 bases). CDR1 LNHDA and CDR2 SQIVND come from the germline V gene (reference sequence). Between the trimmed V and J ends, which lost 2 bases and 0 bases, there was a span of 10 bases. This CDR3 is 15 amino acids long. CDR3 bases: TGTGCCAGTAGTATAACAGGAACCATGAACACTGAAGCTTTCTTT. This translates into CASSITGTMNTEAFF. The complete variable domain, with remaining parts taken from reference TRBV19 and TRBJ1-1, reads DGGITQSPKYLFRKEGQNVTLSCEQNLNHDAMYWYRQDPGQGLRLIYYSQIVNDFQKGDIAEGYSVSREKKESFPLTVTSAQKNPTAFYLCASSITGTMNTEAFFGQGTRLTVV.

The rearrangement links TRBV5-1 to TRBJ2-5, with 9 bases aligning to TRBD1. V shed 4 bases, J shed 9 bases, and the junction held 4 bases outside the gene matches. This CDR3 has 12 residues. Germline V gene lookup returns CDR1 SGHRS and CDR2 YFSETQ. This CDR3 is CASSMGQGPQYF. Here the CDR3 DNA reads TGCGCCAGCAGCATGGGACAGGGTCCCCAGTACTTC.

About this clone: One end of the junction fails to match germline, which may point to a read error. The gene calls are TRBV7-3 and TRBJ2-7; TRBD2 aligns across 9 bases. This CDR3 spans 17 amino acids. The V gene's germline CDR1 is SGHTA and CDR2 FQGTGA. CDR3 residues: CASSVTVRTSASYEQYF. CDR3 bases: TGTGCCAGCAGCGTAACGGTAAGGACTAGCGCCTCCTACGAGCAGTACTTC.

This chain connects TRBV4-3 to TRBJ1-2, with D perhaps matching TRBD1 (5 bases). CDR1 LGHNA and CDR2 YSLEER come from the germline V gene. Deletions cut 1 base from V and 4 bases from J, with 16 bases between. This CDR3 is built from 16 residues. CDR3 in amino acids: CASSQGGISFPYGYTF. The CDR3 coding sequence is TGCGCCAGCAGCCAAGGGGGCATCAGTTTCCCCTATGGCTACACCTTC.

The V and J genes are TRBV28 and TRBJ1-1; a possible D gene is TRBD1 (6 bases). The CDR3 loop spans 17 amino acids. Trimming pared 3 bases from V and 2 bases from J, leaving 19 bases between. CDR1 and CDR2 from the germline V gene are MDHEN and SYDVKM. The CDR3 bases are TGTGCCAGCAGTTTGACTAACACACAGGGACCCAACACTGAAGCTTTCTTT. The encoded protein is CASSLTNTQGPNTEAFF. Based on the CDR3 plus reference TRBV28 and TRBJ1-1, the full variable domain is DVKVTQSSRYLVKRTGEKVFLECVQDMDHENMFWYRQDPGLGLRLIYFSYDVKMKEKGDIPEGYSVSREKKERFSLILESASTNQTSMYLCASSLTNTQGPNTEAFFGQGTRLTVV.

The chain recombines TRBV29-1 with TRBJ1-5; no firm D call. CDR3 length: 11 residues. Looked up from germline, CDR1 is SQVTM and CDR2 is ANQGSEA. Trimming removed 4 bases at V and 7 bases at J, with 8 bases between. CDR3 sequence (DNA): TGCAGCGTTGGTGAGGGCCAGCCCCAGCATTTT. It codes for CSVGEGQPQHF.

The chain recombines TRBV27 with TRBJ1-2; TRBD1 matches at 7 bases. This CDR3 comprises 12 residues. Losses at the gene ends were 4 bases for V and 7 bases for J; bases not matched to a gene: 3. The V gene's germline CDR1 is MNHEY and CDR2 SMNVEV (reference sequence). The CDR3 is CASSSNRGGYTF. CDR3 sequence (DNA): TGTGCCAGCAGTTCTAACAGGGGTGGCTACACCTTC.

The rearrangement links TRBV4-3 to TRBJ2-7; weak D call: TRBD2 (6 bases). The germline CDR1 and CDR2 sequences are LGHNA and YSLEER. Trimming took 0 bases from V and 3 from J, leaving 12 bases between them. The CDR3 contains 15 residues. The CDR3 is CASSQEGTSSYEQYF. CDR3 in DNA: TGCGCCAGCAGCCAAGAAGGGACTTCCAGCTACGAGCAGTACTTC.

On this clone itself: A read error may account for a junction end that differs from germline. CDR3 loop: CATSRDGTGKDTEDFF. CDR3 in DNA: TGTGCCACCAGCAGAGATGGAACAGGAAAAGACACTGAAGATTTCTTT. The V gene is TRBV15, the J gene TRBJ1-1; weak D call: TRBD1 (5 bases). Per the germline V gene, CDR1 is LNHNV and CDR2 is YYDKDF (reference sequence). This CDR3 spans 16 amino acids.

The V gene is TRBV29-1, the J gene TRBJ2-2; TRBD1 might be the D (6 bases). V was pared by 8 bases and J by 1 base, with 8 bases between. CDR1 SQVTM and CDR2 ANQGSEA come from the germline V gene. The CDR3 covers 12 residues. Here the CDR3 reads CSSGQNTGELFF. The CDR3 DNA reads TGCAGCTCGGGACAGAACACCGGGGAGCTGTTTTTT.

The DNA for the CDR3 is TGCGCCAGCAGCCCGACTAGCGGGGGGACCCATGAGCAGTTCTTC. It encodes CASSPTSGGTHEQFF. The rearrangement joins TRBV5-1 to TRBJ2-1; 13 bases fit TRBD2. The CDR3 runs 15 residues. After removal of 4 bases from V and 8 bases from J, the junction contained 6 bases not matched to a gene. Germline CDR1 SGHRS, CDR2 YFSETQ.

This rearrangement joins TRBV28 to TRBJ2-7; a weak D match, TRBD2 (7 bases). Germline lookup yields CDR1 MDHEN and CDR2 SYDVKM. This CDR3 comprises 15 residues. The V and J ends lost 5 bases and 1 base respectively, with 15 bases between them. The CDR3 DNA is TGTGCCAGCAGTCCCCGGGGGCGGGGGTCCTACGAGCAGTACTTC. Translated: CASSPRGRGSYEQYF.

V and J are TRBV5-1 and TRBJ1-2; the D is unclear. V was shortened by 0 bases and J by 8 bases, with 14 bases between the two germline ends. The CDR3 is 14 residues long. The V gene's germline CDR1 is SGHRS and CDR2 YFSETQ. The CDR3, as DNA: TGCGCCAGCAGCTTGGCAGAGGCAGTCGGGGGCTACACCTTC. It is translated as CASSLAEAVGGYTF.

The chain recombines TRBV27 with TRBJ2-7; 7 bases agree with TRBD1. The CDR3 runs to 15 residues. The V gene's germline CDR1 is MNHEY and CDR2 SMNVEV (reference sequence). The J segment lost 3 bases and the V segment lost 6 bases, leaving 11 bases of the junction unmatched. CDR3 sequence reads: CASSAPGTAHYEQYF. Written as DNA, the CDR3 is TGTGCCAGCAGCGCCCCCGGGACAGCTCACTACGAGCAGTACTTC.

The chain couples TRBV6-1 to TRBJ1-1, with a tentative D call TRBD1 (6 bases). This CDR3 comprises 13 residues. Germline CDR1 reads MNHNS; CDR2 reads SASEGT. The V and J ends lost 6 bases and 2 bases respectively, with 10 bases between them. The CDR3 is CASRRGFNTEAFF. The DNA of the CDR3 is TGTGCCAGCAGGAGGGGGTTTAACACTGAAGCTTTCTTT.

The chain has TRBV18 and TRBJ2-7, with TRBD2 matching 10 bases. Germline trimming cut 8 bases from V and 2 bases from J; bases unmatched to any gene: 12. Germline loops: CDR1 KGHSH, CDR2 LQKENI. The CDR3 runs to 16 residues. The CDR3 DNA follows: TGTGCCAGCGCTTTGACTTTAGCGGGAGGCGCCTACGAGCAGTACTTC. This sequence encodes CASALTLAGGAYEQYF.

V usage is TRBV4-2 and J usage is TRBJ2-7, with 9 nucleotides matching TRBD2. Germline assignment: CDR1 LGHNA and CDR2 YNFKEQ. Unmatched junction bases numbered 4, after V lost 0 bases and J lost 1 base. The CDR3 sequence is 16 residues long. CDR3 sequence: CASSQDASGGSYEQYF. The CDR3 bases are TGTGCCAGCAGCCAAGATGCCAGCGGGGGGTCCTACGAGCAGTACTTC.

J is TRBJ2-4 and V is TRBV6-1, with a possible D match to TRBD2 (6 bases). This CDR3 comprises 15 residues. Germline-derived CDR1 and CDR2 are MNHNS and SASEGT. V was pared by 4 bases and J by 3 bases, with 13 bases between. The CDR3 spells CASSATGRSKNIQYF. In nucleotides, the CDR3 is TGTGCCAGCAGTGCAACCGGGAGAAGCAAAAACATTCAGTACTTC.

The chain is built from TRBV28 and TRBJ2-7; 9 bases are shared with TRBD2. J lost 4 bases, V lost 6 bases, and 10 bases had no gene match. The germline gives CDR1 MDHEN, CDR2 SYDVKM. The CDR3 covers 15 residues. The CDR3 loop reads CASSSPSGMRYEQYF. The DNA for the CDR3 is TGTGCCAGCAGCTCCCCTAGCGGGATGAGGTACGAGCAGTACTTC.

The rearrangement links TRBV28 to TRBJ1-1; 8 nucleotides match TRBD1. CDR3 length equals 16 residues. V was pared by 3 bases and J by 1 base, with 7 bases of the junction left unmatched. Looked up from germline, CDR1 is MDHEN and CDR2 is SYDVKM. In DNA, the CDR3 is TGTGCCAGCAGTTTGTACTTTGGGACAGGGAACACTGAAGCTTTCTTT. Translated: CASSLYFGTGNTEAFF.

The genes are TRBV4-3 and TRBJ2-1; 7 nucleotides agree with TRBD2. This CDR3 spans 18 amino acids. With 2 bases clipped from V and 1 base from J, the junction kept 11 bases outside the gene matches. Germline-derived CDR1 and CDR2 are LGHNA and YSLEER. CDR3 in DNA: TGCGCCAGCAGCCAACAAACACCAGGTAGCGGGTCCTACAATGAGCAGTTCTTC. This sequence encodes CASSQQTPGSGSYNEQFF.